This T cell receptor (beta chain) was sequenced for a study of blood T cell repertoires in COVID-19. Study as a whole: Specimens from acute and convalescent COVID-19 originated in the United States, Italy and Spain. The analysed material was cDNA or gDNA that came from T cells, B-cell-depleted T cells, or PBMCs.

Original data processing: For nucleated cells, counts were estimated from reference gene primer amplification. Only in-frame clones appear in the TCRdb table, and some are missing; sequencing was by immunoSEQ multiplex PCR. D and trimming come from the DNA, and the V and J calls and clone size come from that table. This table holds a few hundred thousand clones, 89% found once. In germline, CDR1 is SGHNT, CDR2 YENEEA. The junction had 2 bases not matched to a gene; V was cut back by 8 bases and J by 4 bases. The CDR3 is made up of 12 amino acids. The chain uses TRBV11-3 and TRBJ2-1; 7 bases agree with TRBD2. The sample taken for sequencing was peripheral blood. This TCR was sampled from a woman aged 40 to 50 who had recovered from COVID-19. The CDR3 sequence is CASGRAYNEQFF. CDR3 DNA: TGTGCCAGCGGGAGGGCTTACAATGAGCAGTTCTTC.